What follows are 2 T cell receptor beta chains derived from one specimen sequenced in a study of cytomegalovirus exposure and HLA in healthy donors. PCR was performed using 60 Vbeta and 13 Jbeta primers. Generated by immunoSEQ multiplex PCR, the TCRdb table keeps only in-frame clones and is missing some. The table lists approximately 130,000 clones, 79% of them singletons. The sequenced sample was PBMCs. The receptors come from a male donor in good health and CMV-seronegative.

The V gene is TRBV30, the J gene TRBJ2-1; the D is unclear. CDR1 GTSNPN and CDR2 SVGIG come from the germline V gene (reference sequence). Trimming took off 4 bases at V and 3 bases at J, with 13 bases between the two ends. This CDR3 spans 14 amino acids. CDR3 loop: CAWMFESFYNEQFF. In DNA form, the CDR3 reads TGTGCCTGGATGTTCGAGTCATTCTACAATGAGCAGTTCTTC.

The rearrangement joins TRBV19 to TRBJ1-1; TRBD1 agrees at 9 bases. The CDR3 is 15 amino acids. With V trimmed by 6 bases and J by 3 bases, 8 bases remained unmatched. Germline V gives CDR1 LNHDA, CDR2 SQIVND (reference sequence). The CDR3 DNA follows: TGTGCCAGTAGCAAGGGGACAGGGTCGGACACTGAAGCTTTCTTT. Translating gives CASSKGTGSDTEAFF.